These 27 T cell receptor beta chains originate from one sample sequenced in a study of metastatic and nonmetastatic thyroid tumors. No patient received treatment before thyroid surgery. Through MiXCR, TCRdb re-clonotyped the PCR reads. The profile shows about 16,000 clones, 25% of them singletons. The sequencing input was adjacent normal tissue. All receptors derive from a female donor with papillary thyroid cancer or a benign thyroid nodule (not recorded which). Some clones in this sample may be carry-over from other donors' samples.

The sample holds many counts of this clone. V is TRBV5-4 and J is TRBJ1-6, with a weak D call TRBD1 (5 bases). This CDR3 has 14 amino acids. Looked up from germline, CDR1 is SGHNT and CDR2 is YYREEE (reference sequence). Trimming stripped 4 bases from V and 10 bases from J, with 15 bases between. In DNA, the CDR3 is TGTGCCAGCAGCCCCGAGAGGGGAGGATCACCCCTCCACTTT. Translated, it gives CASSPERGGSPLHF.

The chain carries TRBV2 and TRBJ2-2, with a weak D call TRBD2 (6 bases). The CDR3 has 15 amino acids. Trimming took 7 bases from V and 3 from J, leaving 15 bases between them. Germline V CDR1 and CDR2: SNHLY, FYNNEI. The CDR3 protein is CASKGGTEDTGELFF. In DNA, the CDR3 is TGTGCCAGCAAGGGCGGGACGGAAGACACCGGGGAGCTGTTTTTT.

About this clone: A much larger clone lies one base from this, so it may be a read error. The genes are TRBV12-3 or TRBV12-4 and TRBJ2-7; no definite D call. This CDR3 region has 12 residues. The V end lost 3 bases, the J end lost 7 bases, and 10 bases lay between the germline ends. The CDR3 reads CASSFTLREQYF. The CDR3 DNA is TGTGCCAGCAGTTTTACCCTAAGGGAGCAGTACTTC.

This sequence joins TRBV20-1 and TRBJ2-7; 8 nucleotides match TRBD2. The CDR3 has 17 residues. V lost 1 base and J lost 0; bases outside the gene matches: 11. The germline V gene has CDR1 DFQATT and CDR2 SNEGSKA (reference sequence). Here the CDR3 DNA reads TGCAGTGCTAGAGGAGATAGCGGGACTCCTAGCTCCTACGAGCAGTACTTC. Amino acid sequence: CSARGDSGTPSSYEQYF.

This clone was found a few times. The chain combines TRBV7-6 with TRBJ2-1, with D tentatively TRBD1 (7 bases). Trimming took off 3 bases at V and 2 bases at J, with 17 bases between the two ends. CDR1 is SGHVS, CDR2 FNYEAQ, per germline. The CDR3 covers 17 residues. As DNA, the CDR3 is TGTGCCAGCAGCTTGGTAACAGGGGACTCTCCCTACAATGAGCAGTTCTTC. Translation gives CASSLVTGDSPYNEQFF. Supplemented by reference TRBV7-6 and TRBJ2-1, the full variable domain reads GAGVSQSPRYKVTKRGQDVALRCDPISGHVSLYWYRQALGQGPEFLTYFNYEAQQDKSGLPNDRFSAERPEGSISTLTIQRTEQRDSAMYRCASSLVTGDSPYNEQFFGPGTRLTVL.

The chain links TRBV20-1 to TRBJ1-5, with TRBD1 matching 9 bases. This CDR3 comprises 15 residues. V shed 6 bases and J 1 base; nucleotides not matched to a gene: 7. Germline lookup yields CDR1 DFQATT and CDR2 SNEGSKA (reference sequence). In DNA, the CDR3 is TGCAGTGCCCAAAGACAGGGGGGGAGCAATCAGCCCCAGCATTTT. Its protein is CSAQRQGGSNQPQHF.

The chain couples TRBV28 to TRBJ2-7; D perhaps matches TRBD2 (6 bases). V was pared by 5 bases and J by 1 base, with 15 bases between. CDR3 length: 15 residues. The germline V gene encodes CDR1 MDHEN and CDR2 SYDVKM. The CDR3 loop reads CASSPGTHASYEQYF. CDR3 DNA: TGTGCCAGCAGTCCAGGGACTCATGCTTCCTACGAGCAGTACTTC.

The genes are TRBV20-1 and TRBJ2-1; weak D call: TRBD1 (6 bases). The CDR3 contains 13 residues. In germline, CDR1 is DFQATT, CDR2 SNEGSKA (reference sequence). V was shortened by 6 bases and J by 13 bases, with 22 bases between the two germline ends. CDR3 loop: CSAARAGAEVQFF. The CDR3 nucleotides are TGCAGTGCCGCCAGGGCAGGGGCCGAGGTACAGTTCTTC.

This clone is categorized as medium-sized. The V call is TRBV20-1, the J call TRBJ1-1; D not certain. V lost 0 bases and J lost 1, with 12 bases in between. CDR1 is DFQATT and CDR2 is SNEGSKA in the germline V gene (reference sequence). The length of the CDR3 is 15 residues. The CDR3 protein is CSARELGQTNTEAFF. In DNA form, the CDR3 reads TGCAGTGCTAGAGAACTTGGGCAGACGAACACTGAAGCTTTCTTT.

By sample fraction, this clone is medium-sized. This chain connects TRBV27 to TRBJ1-3, with a weak D call TRBD1 (5 bases). Trimming took off 3 bases at V and 4 bases at J, with 13 bases between the two ends. Germline V gene lookup returns CDR1 MNHEY and CDR2 SMNVEV (reference sequence). The CDR3 sequence is 15 residues long. The CDR3 reads CASSLRGDLGNTIYF. The CDR3 DNA is TGTGCCAGCAGTTTGCGAGGGGATCTGGGAAACACCATATATTTT.

CDR3 in amino acids: CSARPQDTQYF. DNA of the CDR3: TGCAGTGCTAGGCCCCAAGATACGCAGTATTTT. The V and J genes are TRBV20-1 and TRBJ2-3; D unclear. CDR3 length equals 11 residues. The germline gives CDR1 DFQATT, CDR2 SNEGSKA (reference sequence). V was cut by 3 bases and J by 5 bases, with 6 bases left in between.

V is TRBV6-1 and J is TRBJ2-7; TRBD1 aligns across 8 bases. This CDR3 is 15 amino acids long. The ends lost 7 bases at V and 6 bases at J; junction bases unmatched: 14. Germline V CDR1 and CDR2: MNHNS, SASEGT. CDR3 sequence reads: CASTTQRAGGGEQYF. The CDR3 DNA reads as TGTGCCAGCACCACCCAGCGGGCAGGGGGCGGCGAGCAGTACTTC.

This chain links TRBV7-8 with TRBJ2-7; the match to TRBD1 covers 8 bases. The CDR3 totals 15 residues. Germline V gene lookup returns CDR1 SGHVS and CDR2 FQNEAQ. V was pared by 1 base and J by 0 bases, with 2 bases of the junction left unmatched. CDR3 protein: CASSLGTGSSYEQYF. For the CDR3, the DNA is TGTGCCAGCAGCTTAGGGACAGGGAGCTCCTACGAGCAGTACTTC.

In its sample, this clone was seen a few times. This chain links TRBV27 with TRBJ2-7; TRBD2 agrees at 9 bases. J lost 0 bases, V lost 4 bases, and 1 base had no gene match. This CDR3 region has 14 residues. The germline CDR1 and CDR2 sequences are MNHEY and SMNVEV (reference sequence). The CDR3 DNA is TGTGCCAGCAGTTGGACTAGCGACTCCTACGAGCAGTACTTC. As protein: CASSWTSDSYEQYF.

This clone appeared many times. The rearrangement joins TRBV20-1 to TRBJ2-2; the D gene is possibly TRBD2 (7 bases). The V end was cut by 2 bases, the J end by 7 bases, with 20 bases between. Germline V gene data show CDR1 as DFQATT and CDR2 as SNEGSKA (reference sequence). The CDR3 covers 16 residues. Here the CDR3 reads CSARPRIRGARGELFF. Here the CDR3 DNA reads TGCAGTGCTAGACCCCGGATACGGGGGGCCCGCGGGGAGCTGTTTTTT.

In regard to this clone: The junction does not match germline at one end; this may be a read error. The rearrangement joins TRBV5-1 to TRBJ1-4, with unresolved D. There are 14 residues in the CDR3. Per the germline V gene, CDR1 is SGHRS and CDR2 is YFSETQ. The CDR3 is CASSLGHSREKLLF. The CDR3 DNA follows: TGCGCCAGCAGCTTGGGGCATAGTCGAGAAAAACTGCTTTTT.

The chain combines TRBV24-1 with TRBJ2-3, with D perhaps TRBD1 (5 bases). V was shortened by 1 base and J by 3 bases, with 10 bases between the two germline ends. The germline V gene encodes CDR1 KGHDR and CDR2 SFDVKD. The CDR3 sequence is 15 residues long. DNA of the CDR3: TGTGCCACCAGTGATTTATCCCAGGGAACAGATACGCAGTATTTT. Translating it yields CATSDLSQGTDTQYF.

This chain joins TRBV20-1 and TRBJ2-1; no definite D call. Trimming removed 1 base at V and 12 bases at J, with 10 bases between. The length of the CDR3 is 11 residues. Germline values: CDR1 DFQATT, CDR2 SNEGSKA (reference sequence). The chain's CDR3 is CSARGGDVQFF. As DNA, the CDR3 is TGCAGTGCTAGAGGGGGTGACGTGCAGTTCTTC.

The table lists this clone with a few counts. The gene calls are TRBV6-5 and TRBJ1-2; perhaps TRBD1 as D (6 bases). Germline CDR1 reads MNHEY; CDR2 reads SVGAGI. V gave up 2 bases and J gave up 8 bases, with 15 bases separating them. The CDR3 has 14 amino acids. The CDR3 nucleotides read TGTGCCAGCAGTTACGGGGGCAGGTACCCGGGCTACACCTTC. As protein: CASSYGGRYPGYTF.

The chain employs TRBV7-9 and TRBJ2-7, with 7 bases lining up with TRBD2. Germline V gene data show CDR1 as SEHNR and CDR2 as FQNEAQ (reference sequence). There are 12 residues in the CDR3. J was trimmed by 1 base and V by 8 bases; bases with no gene match: 2. For the CDR3, the DNA is TGTGCCAGCGGGAGGGAATCCTACGAGCAGTACTTC. It translates to CASGRESYEQYF.

This clone has just a few counts. The chain is built from TRBV12-3 or TRBV12-4 and TRBJ2-1; 9 bases fit TRBD1. With V trimmed by 3 bases and J by 6 bases, 21 bases remained unmatched. This CDR3 comprises 20 residues. The CDR3 coding sequence is TGTGCCAGCAGTTTGGGCCTCAGGGGTTCCCGGACAGGGGACATCAATGAGCAGTTCTTC. It yields the protein CASSLGLRGSRTGDINEQFF.

The J gene is TRBJ1-2, the V gene TRBV6-1; D is unclear. Germline V gives CDR1 MNHNS, CDR2 SASEGT. V was trimmed by 6 bases and J by 7 bases, leaving 12 bases between them. This CDR3 spans 12 amino acids. CDR3 sequence: CASRDGVGGYTF. CDR3 nucleotides: TGTGCCAGCAGGGACGGGGTAGGTGGCTACACCTTC.

This clone was seen a few times. This chain connects TRBV12-3 or TRBV12-4 to TRBJ1-2, with 7 bases lining up with TRBD1. This CDR3 region has 14 residues. J lost 8 bases, V lost 8 bases, and 14 bases had no gene match. CDR3 amino acids: CASQNRGTRRGYTF. CDR3 DNA sequence: TGTGCCAGCCAAAACAGGGGAACCCGTAGGGGCTACACCTTC.

This clone was seen a few times. The chain joins TRBV6-5 to TRBJ2-1, with D perhaps TRBD1 or TRBD2 (5 bases each). CDR1 and CDR2 (germline): MNHEY, SVGAGI. There are 14 residues in the CDR3. With 4 bases removed from V and 6 bases from J, the gap between germline ends came to 13 bases. CDR3 sequence reads: CASSFREWGNEQFF. CDR3 DNA: TGTGCCAGCAGTTTCAGGGAGTGGGGCAATGAGCAGTTCTTC.

Points on this clone: An end of the junction does not agree with germline; a read error may underlie this. The gene calls are TRBV5-1 and TRBJ1-1, with D possibly being TRBD1 (5 bases). Germline CDR1 is SGHRS and CDR2 is YFSETQ. The CDR3 totals 15 residues. The CDR3 protein is CASSLLQVPESEAFF. DNA for the CDR3: TGTGCCAGCAGCTTGTTACAGGTCCCGGAATCAGAAGCTTTCTTT.

This clone ranks as medium-sized (0.01 to 0.1%). This sequence joins TRBV2 and TRBJ2-7, with D perhaps TRBD2 (5 bases). There are 13 residues in the CDR3. Germline loops: CDR1 SNHLY, CDR2 FYNNEI. V was cut by 5 bases and J by 2 bases, with 10 bases left in between. The CDR3 coding sequence is TGTGCCAGCAGTCCTTCCGGGGCCTACGAGCAGTACTTC. It encodes CASSPSGAYEQYF.

The chain employs TRBV6-1 and TRBJ2-7; D may be TRBD1 or TRBD2 (5 bases each). V lost 5 bases, J lost 1 base, and 15 bases lay in between. This CDR3 is built from 15 residues. Per germline, CDR1 MNHNS and CDR2 SASEGT. CDR3: CASSPRQWGSYEQYF. Here the CDR3 DNA reads TGTGCCAGCAGTCCCAGACAGTGGGGGTCCTACGAGCAGTACTTC.